These T cell receptor beta chains were read from a single sample in a study of T cell responses to AZD1222 COVID-19 vaccine. The repertoire was sequenced with immunoSEQ multiplex PCR; TCRdb's copy has only in-frame clones and lacks some. The table shows tens of thousands of clones, with about 90% occurring only once. The specimen was peripheral blood, collected on day 0 of MenACWY control vaccination. The receptors were sampled from an adult in good health. Each CDR3 is given with its conserved first and last residue. A D gene is named only where the DNA matches it firmly. Some rows have no size entry. The others give once, few or many, or a class for an expanded clone.

cdr3_length,clone_size,j_call,v_call,d_call,cdr3_aa,cdr3_nt
13,once,TRBJ2-1,TRBV6-5,.,CAGHFRGKDEQFF,TGTGCCGGTCACTTCAGGGGTAAGGATGAGCAGTTCTTC
13,.,TRBJ1-1,TRBV25-1,.,CASSEYRGTEAFF,TGTGCCAGCAGTGAATATAGGGGCACTGAAGCTTTCTTT
15,.,TRBJ1-6,TRBV28,TRBD1,CASSQPGTALRPLHF,TGTGCCAGCAGTCAGCCCGGGACAGCCCTCCGGCCCCTCCACTTT
15,.,TRBJ2-7,TRBV18,.,CASSERAASSREQYF,TGTGCCAGCTCCGAACGGGCAGCCTCGTCTAGGGAGCAGTACTTC
13,.,TRBJ1-1,TRBV4-3,.,CASSQAWDTEAFF,TGCGCCAGCAGCCAAGCCTGGGACACTGAAGCTTTCTTT
16,.,TRBJ1-6,TRBV5-6,TRBD1,CASSGLGTGGYSPLHF,TGTGCCAGCAGCGGCCTAGGGACAGGGGGCTACTCACCCCTCCACTTT
13,.,TRBJ1-6,TRBV6-5,TRBD1,CASSPTGESPLHF,TGTGCCAGCAGTCCGACAGGGGAATCACCCCTCCACTTT
12,.,TRBJ1-1,TRBV28,.,CASISVGVGAFF,TGTGCCAGCATATCTGTCGGGGTGGGAGCTTTCTTT
13,.,TRBJ2-3,TRBV7-8,.,CASSPVGTDTQYF,TGTGCCAGCAGCCCGGTGGGGACAGATACGCAGTATTTT
14,.,TRBJ1-1,TRBV15,.,CATSRDRGDTEAFF,TGTGCCACCAGCAGAGACAGGGGCGACACTGAAGCTTTCTTT
12,.,TRBJ2-2,TRBV6-5,.,CASRRGAGELFF,TGTGCCAGCAGAAGGGGGGCCGGGGAGCTGTTTTTT
13,.,TRBJ1-2,TRBV7-9,.,CASSLGGDYGYTF,TGTGCCAGCAGCCTTGGGGGTGACTATGGCTACACCTTC
14,few,TRBJ1-4,TRBV3-1/TRBV3-2,TRBD1,CASSRELDRGKLFF,TGTGCCAGCAGCCGAGAACTGGACAGGGGAAAACTGTTTTTT
14,.,TRBJ2-7,TRBV6-2/TRBV6-3,.,CASSDQPPRYEQYF,TGTGCCAGCAGTGACCAGCCACCGCGGTACGAGCAGTACTTC
14,.,TRBJ1-3,TRBV5-5,.,CASSRRESGNTIYF,TGTGCCAGCAGCCGCAGGGAGTCTGGAAACACCATATATTTT
13,.,TRBJ2-3,TRBV7-9,TRBD1,CASGGRGQDTQYF,TGTGCCAGTGGCGGCAGGGGGCAAGATACGCAGTATTTT